These 17 T cell receptor beta chains share one sample of origin, sequenced in a study of T cells in Graves' hyperthyroidism and ophthalmopathy. TCR beta CDR3 regions were amplified from RNA transcripts. HTBI primers were the set used in a first-round RT-PCR of the TCR CDR3. TCRdb redid the calling of the multiplex PCR reads with MiXCR, one entry per CDR3 protein. This table has about 360,000 distinct CDR3 sequences, around 13% appearing once. The sample comprised blood. Every receptor here comes from a woman aged 18-29 years with Graves' hyperthyroidism.

The CDR3 region is CSARAGPINEKLFF. For the CDR3, the DNA is TGCAGTGCTAGAGCGGGGCCGATTAATGAAAAACTGTTTTTT. The chain is built from TRBV20-1 and TRBJ1-4; D might be TRBD1 (5 bases). Germline V CDR1 and CDR2: DFQATT, SNEGSKA (reference sequence). V was clipped by 1 base and J by 4 bases, with 10 bases between them. The CDR3 length is 14 residues.

This clonotype came up many times. For the CDR3, the DNA is TGTGCCAGCAGTCCCGAAACAGGGAGCTCCTACGAGCAGTACTTC. This translates into CASSPETGSSYEQYF. The chain is built from TRBV28 and TRBJ2-7; a possible D gene is TRBD1 (6 bases). The germline V and J ends were trimmed by 5 bases and 0 bases, with 14 bases remaining between them. The CDR3 totals 15 residues. The V gene's germline CDR1 is MDHEN and CDR2 SYDVKM.

The V call is TRBV3-1, the J call TRBJ2-1; D unclear. Germline CDR1 and CDR2: LGHDT and YNNKEL (reference sequence). CDR3 length equals 14 residues. Trimming shortened V by 4 bases and J by 6 bases, and 13 bases separated the two germline ends. The CDR3 protein is CASSLYFPGNEQFF. The CDR3 coding sequence is TGTGCCAGCAGCCTGTACTTCCCGGGCAATGAGCAGTTCTTC.

This clonotype showed up many times. CDR3 in DNA: TGTGCCAGCGGGGAGCCCCAGCATTTT. This gives the protein CASGEPQHF. The chain combines TRBV3-1 with TRBJ1-5; D remains ambiguous. Germline V gene sequence: CDR1 LGHDT, CDR2 YNNKEL (reference sequence). Trimming cost V 8 bases and J 8 bases, with 4 bases left between them. The CDR3 spans 9 residues.

This clonotype was counted at least ten times. The V gene is TRBV5-5, the J gene TRBJ1-1, with 9 bases identical to TRBD1. The CDR3 sequence is 14 residues long. Germline V gene sequence: CDR1 SGHKS, CDR2 YYEKEE (reference sequence). With 4 bases clipped from V and 6 bases from J, the junction kept 7 bases outside the gene matches. The CDR3 region is CASSTGGMKAEAFF. The DNA of the CDR3 is TGTGCCAGCAGCACAGGGGGCATGAAGGCTGAAGCTTTCTTT. Filled out from reference TRBV5-5 and TRBJ1-1, the complete variable domain reads DAGVTQSPTHLIKTRGQQVTLRCSPISGHKSVSWYQQVLGQGPQFIFQYYEKEERGRGNFPDRFSARQFPNYSSELNVNALLLGDSALYLCASSTGGMKAEAFFGQGTRLTVV.

This chain uses TRBV11-2 with TRBJ2-2; D remains unclear. V was trimmed by 5 bases and J by 7 bases, leaving 11 bases between them. Germline CDR1 and CDR2: SGHAT and FQNNGV. The CDR3 runs 13 residues. The CDR3 reads CASSPRRDGELFF. In nucleotides, the CDR3 is TGTGCCAGCAGCCCCCGGCGAGACGGGGAGCTGTTTTTT.

This clonotype was recorded many times. The chain joins TRBV20-1 to TRBJ2-7; a weak D match, TRBD2 (6 bases). The CDR3 runs 11 residues. V lost 1 base to trimming and J lost 7 bases, with 8 bases between them. Germline lookup yields CDR1 DFQATT and CDR2 SNEGSKA (reference sequence). The CDR3 coding sequence is TGCAGTGCTAGAGGGGACTCGGAGCAGTACTTC. Translated: CSARGDSEQYF.

At least ten counts were recorded for this clonotype. The chain employs TRBV20-1 and TRBJ2-1; 9 nucleotides agree with TRBD2. The germline gives CDR1 DFQATT, CDR2 SNEGSKA (reference sequence). J lost 3 bases, V lost 1 base, and 10 bases had no gene match. This CDR3 has 17 amino acids. The CDR3 is CSARVGPGTSNYNEQFF. The CDR3 DNA reads TGCAGTGCTAGAGTTGGGCCCGGGACTAGCAACTACAATGAGCAGTTCTTC.

This clonotype was seen at least ten times. J is TRBJ2-3 and V is TRBV28; D ambiguous. Germline-derived CDR1 and CDR2 are MDHEN and SYDVKM. Trimming pared 6 bases from V and 2 bases from J, leaving 24 bases between. The CDR3 runs 18 residues. The DNA for the CDR3 is TGTGCCAGCAGAAACTTGAGAGTTAGTAGTAGGGACACAGATACGCAGTATTTT. Its translation: CASRNLRVSSRDTDTQYF.

Ten or more counts support this clonotype. V usage is TRBV9 and J usage is TRBJ1-2; 9 bases map to TRBD1. V lost 4 bases to trimming and J lost 4 bases; unmatched junction nucleotides: 8. From germline, CDR1 is SGDLS and CDR2 YYNGEE. This CDR3 is built from 15 residues. The CDR3 DNA is TGTGCCAGCAGCACGTACAGGGGGCAGGGCTATGGCTACACCTTC. Translating it yields CASSTYRGQGYGYTF.

There are many counts of this clonotype. As DNA, the CDR3 is TGCAGTGCTAGAGATGACGGTCAGCCCCAGCATTTT. This sequence encodes CSARDDGQPQHF. This rearrangement joins TRBV20-1 to TRBJ1-5; D gene unclear. V was shortened by 0 bases and J by 6 bases, with 6 bases between the two germline ends. CDR1 and CDR2 from the germline V gene are DFQATT and SNEGSKA (reference sequence). This CDR3 comprises 12 residues.

This clonotype was counted a few times. The chain joins TRBV6-1 to TRBJ1-6, with a weak D call TRBD1 (6 bases). The germline V and J ends were trimmed by 6 bases and 5 bases, with 14 bases remaining between them. Per the germline V gene, CDR1 is MNHNS and CDR2 is SASEGT. This CDR3 spans 15 amino acids. The CDR3 loop is CASSPGTPNNSPLHF. The CDR3 bases are TGTGCCAGCAGCCCCGGGACACCAAATAATTCACCCCTCCACTTT.

This clonotype was recorded many times. This rearrangement joins TRBV5-1 to TRBJ2-7; D might be TRBD2 (5 bases). V was cut by 1 base and J by 7 bases, with 15 bases left in between. This CDR3 spans 14 amino acids. The germline V gene encodes CDR1 SGHRS and CDR2 YFSETQ. The chain's CDR3 is CASSLREQISEQYF. CDR3 sequence (DNA): TGCGCCAGCAGCTTGCGGGAACAGATCTCTGAGCAGTACTTC. Looking up the rest from reference TRBV5-1 and TRBJ2-7 gives the full variable domain: KAGVTQTPRYLIKTRGQQVTLSCSPISGHRSVSWYQQTPGQGLQFLFEYFSETQRNKGNFPGRFSGRQFSNSRSEMNVSTLELGDSALYLCASSLREQISEQYFGPGTRLTVT.

The V and J genes are TRBV10-3 and TRBJ1-3, with 9 bases lining up with TRBD1. V lost 6 bases to trimming and J lost 1 base; unmatched junction nucleotides: 13. Per the germline V gene, CDR1 is ENHRY and CDR2 is SYGVKD. CDR3 length: 18 amino acids. The CDR3 DNA reads as TGTGCCATCAGCCCCGGGACAGGGAGCGGGAGGTCTGGAAACACCATATATTTT. Amino acids: CAISPGTGSGRSGNTIYF.

This clonotype was picked up many times. The chain has TRBV18 and TRBJ1-2, with 9 bases fitting TRBD1. Germline V CDR1 and CDR2: KGHSH, LQKENI. Losses at the gene ends were 2 bases for V and 2 bases for J; bases not matched to a gene: 6. The CDR3 covers 16 residues. The CDR3 nucleotides are TGTGCCAGCTCACCAAAGACCGGGACAGGGAACTATGGCTACACCTTC. The encoded protein is CASSPKTGTGNYGYTF.

The J gene is TRBJ2-7, the V gene TRBV4-1; D tentatively fits TRBD1 or TRBD2 (5 bases each). CDR3 size: 12 residues. Germline V CDR1 and CDR2: MGHRA, YSYEKL. The V and J ends lost 1 base and 11 bases respectively, with 12 bases between them. The CDR3 protein is CASSQVGDVKYF. The CDR3 nucleotides read TGCGCCAGCAGCCAAGTAGGGGACGTGAAGTACTTC.

This clonotype appeared many times. V gene TRBV10-3 combines with J gene TRBJ2-1, with TRBD1 matching over 7 bases. J gave up 5 bases and V 2 bases, and 12 bases lay outside the gene matches. CDR3 length: 17 amino acids. Per germline, CDR1 ENHRY and CDR2 SYGVKD. The DNA for the CDR3 is TGTGCCATCAGTGAGCACGCCGTTGGGACAGCTCACAATGAGCAGTTCTTC. It codes for CAISEHAVGTAHNEQFF.